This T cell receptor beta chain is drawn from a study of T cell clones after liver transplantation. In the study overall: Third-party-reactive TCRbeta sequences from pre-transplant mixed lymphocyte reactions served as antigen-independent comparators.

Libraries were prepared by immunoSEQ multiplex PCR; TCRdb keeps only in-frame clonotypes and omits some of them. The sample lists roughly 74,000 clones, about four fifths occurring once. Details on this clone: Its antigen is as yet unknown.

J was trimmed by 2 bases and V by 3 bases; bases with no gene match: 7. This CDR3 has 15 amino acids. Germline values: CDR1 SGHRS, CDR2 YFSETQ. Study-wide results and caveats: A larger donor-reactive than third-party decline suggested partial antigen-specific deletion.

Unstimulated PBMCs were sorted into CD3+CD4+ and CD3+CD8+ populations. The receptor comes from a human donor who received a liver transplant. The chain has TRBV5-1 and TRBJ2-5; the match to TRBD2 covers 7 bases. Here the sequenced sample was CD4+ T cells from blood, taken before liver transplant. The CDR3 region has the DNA TGCGCCAGCAGCTCAGCCGGGGGGAGGCAAGAGACCCAGTACTTC. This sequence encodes CASSSAGGRQETQYF.